The 17 T cell receptor beta chains below were found in one sample sequenced in a study of blood T cell repertoires in COVID-19. Generated by immunoSEQ multiplex PCR, the TCRdb table keeps only in-frame clones and is missing some. This sample carries 100,000 or so clones, 80% to 95% of them seen once, and the ten largest clones take more than 5%. Input material: peripheral blood. Receptors were obtained from a man aged 50 to 60 with active COVID-19.

V gene TRBV5-1 combines with J gene TRBJ1-2, with 7 bases lining up with TRBD1. Germline-derived CDR1 and CDR2 are SGHRS and YFSETQ. CDR3 length: 15 amino acids. J was trimmed by 0 bases and V by 4 bases; bases with no gene match: 6. The CDR3 nucleotides read TGCGCCAGCAGCCTGCCGGGACAGACTAACTATGGCTACACCTTC. This encodes CASSLPGQTNYGYTF.

V and J are TRBV27 and TRBJ2-7; 9 bases map to TRBD2. Germline lookup yields CDR1 MNHEY and CDR2 SMNVEV (reference sequence). The CDR3 consists of 14 residues. The trim removed 2 bases at V and 5 bases at J, leaving 4 bases unmatched. Written as DNA, the CDR3 is TGTGCCAGCAGTTTAGGTAGCGGGAGCCACGAGCAGTACTTC. It codes for CASSLGSGSHEQYF.

CDR3 in amino acids: CASRIGQGETQYF. In nucleotides, the CDR3 is TGTGCCAGCAGAATCGGACAGGGGGAGACCCAGTACTTC. The chain is built from TRBV12-3 or TRBV12-4 and TRBJ2-5; TRBD1 matches at 9 bases. J lost 5 bases, V lost 6 bases, and 4 bases had no gene match. The CDR3 contains 13 residues.

V and J are TRBV12-3 or TRBV12-4 and TRBJ2-5; D is unclear. The CDR3 spans 12 residues. Trimming took off 0 bases at V and 4 bases at J, with 3 bases between the two ends. The CDR3 sequence: CASSLAAETQYF. CDR3 DNA: TGTGCCAGCAGTTTAGCAGCAGAGACCCAGTACTTC.

This clone was seen a single time. This rearrangement joins TRBV5-1 to TRBJ2-1, with 7 bases identical to TRBD2. Germline values: CDR1 SGHRS, CDR2 YFSETQ. V was pared by 4 bases and J by 4 bases, with 5 bases of the junction left unmatched. The CDR3 consists of 14 residues. CDR3 protein: CASSQPGGYNEQFF. The CDR3 DNA reads TGCGCCAGCAGCCAACCGGGGGGTTACAATGAGCAGTTCTTC. Filled out from reference TRBV5-1 and TRBJ2-1, the complete variable domain reads KAGVTQTPRYLIKTRGQQVTLSCSPISGHRSVSWYQQTPGQGLQFLFEYFSETQRNKGNFPGRFSGRQFSNSRSEMNVSTLELGDSALYLCASSQPGGYNEQFFGPGTRLTVL.

This clone was counted a few times. CDR3 DNA sequence: TGTGCCTGGTGCCGGGGAGGGTATAATTCACCCCTCCACTTT. Translating it yields CAWCRGGYNSPLHF. This chain uses TRBV30 with TRBJ1-6; D is ambiguous. CDR1 and CDR2 (germline): GTSNPN, SVGIG (reference sequence). V shed 5 bases and J shed 4 bases, with 12 bases lying between them. The CDR3 totals 14 residues.

This clone was found once. V gene TRBV19 combines with J gene TRBJ2-1; no clear D. CDR1 and CDR2 (germline): LNHDA, SQIVND (reference sequence). The CDR3 has 15 amino acids. V lost 3 bases, J lost 7 bases, and 16 bases lay in between. CDR3 loop: CASSIVNQFENEQFF. The CDR3 bases are TGTGCCAGTAGTATTGTCAACCAATTCGAGAATGAGCAGTTCTTC.

The rearrangement uses TRBV9 and TRBJ1-6, with D maybe TRBD1 (5 bases). Germline lookup yields CDR1 SGDLS and CDR2 YYNGEE. Deletions cut 4 bases from V and 9 bases from J, with 17 bases between. The CDR3 is made up of 15 amino acids. DNA for the CDR3: TGTGCCAGCAGCCCCAGTACAGGTTTAGGTTCACCCCTCCACTTT. Amino acid sequence: CASSPSTGLGSPLHF.

The CDR3 DNA reads TGTGCCAGCAGCCATCTGGGCGTGAACACTGAAGCTTTCTTT. Its protein product is CASSHLGVNTEAFF. The chain links TRBV3-1 (or the pseudogene TRBV3-2) to TRBJ1-1; no clear D gene. The CDR3 covers 14 residues. Germline CDR1 reads LGHDT; CDR2 reads YNNKEL (reference sequence). V was clipped by 3 bases and J by 0 bases, with 8 bases between them.

The chain is built from TRBV2 and TRBJ2-1; tentatively, D is TRBD2 (6 bases). The CDR3 sequence is 14 residues long. Trimming left V 0 bases short and J 9 bases short, with 12 bases between. Germline CDR1 reads SNHLY; CDR2 reads FYNNEI. In DNA, the CDR3 is TGTGCCAGCAGTGAAGCCCGGGGGACGGGTGAGCAGTTCTTC. Translating it yields CASSEARGTGEQFF.

The gene calls are TRBV13 and TRBJ1-5; 8 nucleotides line up with TRBD1. Looked up from germline, CDR1 is PRHDT and CDR2 is FYEKMQ (reference sequence). The CDR3 loop spans 16 amino acids. Germline trimming cut 4 bases from V and 2 bases from J; bases unmatched to any gene: 7. The DNA of the CDR3 is TGTGCCAGCAGCTACGGACAGGGCAGGGGCAATCAGCCCCAGCATTTT. Its protein product is CASSYGQGRGNQPQHF.

V usage is TRBV28 and J usage is TRBJ2-7; unclear D gene. V shed 4 bases and J shed 5 bases, with 6 bases lying between them. The CDR3 runs to 11 residues. Germline V gene lookup returns CDR1 MDHEN and CDR2 SYDVKM. The CDR3 reads CASSSSHEQYF. DNA for the CDR3: TGTGCCAGCAGTTCTTCCCACGAGCAGTACTTC.

The CDR3 protein is CASSLITGGANQFF. CDR3 nucleotides: TGCGCCAGCAGCTTGATAACAGGGGGCGCGAACCAGTTCTTC. This chain joins TRBV5-1 and TRBJ2-1; TRBD1 aligns across 9 bases. Germline CDR1 reads SGHRS; CDR2 reads YFSETQ. The V and J ends lost 1 base and 13 bases, in that order; junction bases with no gene match: 9. The CDR3 sequence is 14 residues long.

This clone was detected only once. The chain links TRBV28 to TRBJ2-7, with D possibly being TRBD2 (5 bases). CDR3 length equals 15 residues. CDR1 and CDR2 from the germline V gene are MDHEN and SYDVKM. CDR3 DNA sequence: TGTGCTTCCCACTCCCCCCTCGGGGACTCCTACGAGCAGTACTTC. Translated: CASHSPLGDSYEQYF.

This clone is a singleton in its sample. V usage is TRBV27 and J usage is TRBJ1-3, with D maybe TRBD1 (5 bases). V was trimmed by 7 bases and J by 2 bases, leaving 18 bases between them. Looked up from germline, CDR1 is MNHEY and CDR2 is SMNVEV (reference sequence). The CDR3 loop spans 16 amino acids. CDR3 sequence (DNA): TGTGCCAGCACCGAGGCGGGACTACCCACTGGAAACACCATATATTTT. This sequence encodes CASTEAGLPTGNTIYF.

This rearrangement joins TRBV29-1 to TRBJ2-7, with a possible D match to TRBD1 (6 bases). V lost 6 bases and J 5 bases, leaving 14 bases between the germline ends. The CDR3 is 12 amino acids. Germline CDR1 reads SQVTM; CDR2 reads ANQGSEA. The CDR3 sequence is CSVGTNSDEQYF. The CDR3 DNA reads as TGCAGCGTGGGGACAAACAGCGACGAGCAGTACTTC.

This clone was detected once. Its ends do not fully match the called genes, so a read error is possible. The chain carries TRBV28 and TRBJ2-1; TRBD2 matches 8 bases. The germline gives CDR1 MDHEN, CDR2 SYDVKM. The CDR3 contains 12 residues. CDR3 in DNA: TGTGCCAGCAGTTTGAGGCTAGCGGGTCAAGTCTTC. Encoded protein: CASSLRLAGQVF.